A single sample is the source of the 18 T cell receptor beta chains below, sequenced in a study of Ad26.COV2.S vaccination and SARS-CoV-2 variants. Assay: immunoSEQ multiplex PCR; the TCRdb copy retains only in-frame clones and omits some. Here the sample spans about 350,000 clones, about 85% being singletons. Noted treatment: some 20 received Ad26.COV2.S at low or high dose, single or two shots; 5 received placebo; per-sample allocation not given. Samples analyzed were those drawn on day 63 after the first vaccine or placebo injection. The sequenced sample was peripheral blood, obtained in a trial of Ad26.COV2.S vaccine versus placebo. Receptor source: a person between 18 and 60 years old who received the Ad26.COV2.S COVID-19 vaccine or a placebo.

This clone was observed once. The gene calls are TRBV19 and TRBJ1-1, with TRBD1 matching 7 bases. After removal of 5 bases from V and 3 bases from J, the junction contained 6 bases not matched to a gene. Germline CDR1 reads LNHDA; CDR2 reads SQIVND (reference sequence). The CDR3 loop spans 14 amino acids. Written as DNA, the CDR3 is TGTGCCAGTAGTGCTTTAGACAGGGACACTGAAGCTTTCTTT. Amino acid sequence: CASSALDRDTEAFF.

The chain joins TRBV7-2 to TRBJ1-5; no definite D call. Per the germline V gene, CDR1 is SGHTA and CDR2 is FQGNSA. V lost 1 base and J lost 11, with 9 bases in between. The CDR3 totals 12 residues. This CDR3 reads CASSLVAGAQHF. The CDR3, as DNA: TGTGCCAGCAGCTTAGTTGCTGGGGCCCAGCATTTT.

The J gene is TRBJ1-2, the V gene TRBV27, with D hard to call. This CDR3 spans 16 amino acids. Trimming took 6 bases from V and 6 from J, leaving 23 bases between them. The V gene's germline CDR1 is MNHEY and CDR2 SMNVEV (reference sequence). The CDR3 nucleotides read TGTGCCAGCAGCTCCGCCCTCGCTGGAAGGCGCGATGGCTACACCTTC. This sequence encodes CASSSALAGRRDGYTF.

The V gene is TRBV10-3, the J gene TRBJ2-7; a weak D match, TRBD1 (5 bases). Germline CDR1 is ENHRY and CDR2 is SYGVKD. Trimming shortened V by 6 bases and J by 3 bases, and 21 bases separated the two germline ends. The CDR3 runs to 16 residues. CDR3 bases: TGTGCCATCAGGCCCAACCGCGACAGCATTAACTACGAGCAGTACTTC. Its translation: CAIRPNRDSINYEQYF.

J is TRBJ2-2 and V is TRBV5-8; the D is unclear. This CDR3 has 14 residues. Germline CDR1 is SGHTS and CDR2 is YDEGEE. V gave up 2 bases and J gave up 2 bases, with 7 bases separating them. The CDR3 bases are TGTGCCAGCAGCTTTCAGCGAAACACCGGGGAGCTGTTTTTT. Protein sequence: CASSFQRNTGELFF. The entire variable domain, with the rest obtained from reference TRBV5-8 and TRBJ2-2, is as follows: EAGVTQSPTHLIKTRGQQATLRCSPISGHTSVYWYQQALGLGLQFLLWYDEGEERNRGNFPPRFSGRQFPNYSSELNVNALELEDSALYLCASSFQRNTGELFFGEGSRLTVL.

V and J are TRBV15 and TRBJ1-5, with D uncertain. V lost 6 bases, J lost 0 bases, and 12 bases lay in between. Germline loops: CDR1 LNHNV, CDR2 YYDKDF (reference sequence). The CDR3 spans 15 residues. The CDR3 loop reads CATSLGRFSNQPQHF. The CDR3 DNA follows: TGTGCCACCAGTTTGGGCAGGTTTAGCAATCAGCCCCAGCATTTT.

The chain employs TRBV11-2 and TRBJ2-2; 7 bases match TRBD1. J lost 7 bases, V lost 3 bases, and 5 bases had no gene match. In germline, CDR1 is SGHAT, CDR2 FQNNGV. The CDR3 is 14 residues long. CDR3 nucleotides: TGTGCCAGCAGCTTGCAGGGGGTTGTCGGGGAGCTGTTTTTT. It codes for CASSLQGVVGELFF.

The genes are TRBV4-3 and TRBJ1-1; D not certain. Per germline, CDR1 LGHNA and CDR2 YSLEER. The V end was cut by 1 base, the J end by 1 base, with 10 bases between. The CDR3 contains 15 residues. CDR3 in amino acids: CASSQVGSQNTEAFF. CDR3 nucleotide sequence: TGCGCCAGCAGCCAAGTCGGCTCCCAGAACACTGAAGCTTTCTTT.

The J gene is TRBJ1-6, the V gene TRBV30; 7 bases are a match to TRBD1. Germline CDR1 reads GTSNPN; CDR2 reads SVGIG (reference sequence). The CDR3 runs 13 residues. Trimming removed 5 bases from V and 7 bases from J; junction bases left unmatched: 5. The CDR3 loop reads CAWVKQGNSPLHF. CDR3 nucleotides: TGTGCCTGGGTGAAACAGGGGAATTCACCCCTCCACTTT.

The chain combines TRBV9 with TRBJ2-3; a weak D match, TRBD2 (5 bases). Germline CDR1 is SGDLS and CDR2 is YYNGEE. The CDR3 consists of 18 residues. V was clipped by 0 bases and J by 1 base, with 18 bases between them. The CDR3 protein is CASSVEEGGPRGTDTQYF. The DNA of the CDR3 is TGTGCCAGCAGCGTAGAAGAGGGTGGGCCGAGGGGCACAGATACGCAGTATTTT.

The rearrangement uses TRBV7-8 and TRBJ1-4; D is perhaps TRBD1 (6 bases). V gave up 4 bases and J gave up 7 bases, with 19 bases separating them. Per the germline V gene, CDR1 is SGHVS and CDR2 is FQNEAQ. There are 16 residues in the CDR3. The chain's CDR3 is CASSSQGGGAFEKLFF. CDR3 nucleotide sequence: TGTGCCAGCAGCTCCCAAGGGGGGGGCGCGTTTGAAAAACTGTTTTTT.

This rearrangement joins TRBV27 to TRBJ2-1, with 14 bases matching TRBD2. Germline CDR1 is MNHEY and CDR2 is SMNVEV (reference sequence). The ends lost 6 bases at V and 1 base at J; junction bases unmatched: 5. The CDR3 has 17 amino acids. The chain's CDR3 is CASSRTSGGPSYNEQFF. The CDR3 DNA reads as TGTGCCAGCAGCAGGACTAGCGGGGGGCCTTCCTACAATGAGCAGTTCTTC.

In DNA, the CDR3 is TGTGCCAGCACCCGAAATAGCGGGGGGGAGGGAGATACGCAGTATTTT. Its translation: CASTRNSGGEGDTQYF. This chain links TRBV11-2 with TRBJ2-3, with 11 bases fitting TRBD2. CDR1 and CDR2 from the germline V gene are SGHAT and FQNNGV. Losses at the gene ends were 7 bases for V and 5 bases for J; bases not matched to a gene: 11. The CDR3 covers 16 residues.

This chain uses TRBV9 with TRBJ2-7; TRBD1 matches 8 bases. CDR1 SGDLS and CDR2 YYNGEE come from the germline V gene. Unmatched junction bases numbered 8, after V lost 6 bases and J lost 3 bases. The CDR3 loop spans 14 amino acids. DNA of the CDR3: TGTGCCAGCACCCCCGGACAGGGTGGCTACGAGCAGTACTTC. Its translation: CASTPGQGGYEQYF.

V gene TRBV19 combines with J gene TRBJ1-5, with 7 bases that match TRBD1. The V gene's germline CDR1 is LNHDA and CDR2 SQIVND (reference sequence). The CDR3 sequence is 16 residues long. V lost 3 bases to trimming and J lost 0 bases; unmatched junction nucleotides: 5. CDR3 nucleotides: TGTGCCAGTAGTATCCAACAGGGGATTAGCAATCAGCCCCAGCATTTT. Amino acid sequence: CASSIQQGISNQPQHF.

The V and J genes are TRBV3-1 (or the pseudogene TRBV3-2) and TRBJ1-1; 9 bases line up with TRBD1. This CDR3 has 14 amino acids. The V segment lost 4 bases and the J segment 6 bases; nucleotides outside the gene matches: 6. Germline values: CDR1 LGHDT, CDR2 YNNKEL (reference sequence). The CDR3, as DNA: TGTGCCAGCAGCCCCGGACAGGGGCGAGCTGAAGCTTTCTTT. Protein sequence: CASSPGQGRAEAFF.

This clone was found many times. The CDR3 nucleotides are TGTGCCACCAGCAGAGTCGGACAGTCGGGGTATAGCAATCAGCCCCAGCATTTT. Translated, it gives CATSRVGQSGYSNQPQHF. V usage is TRBV15 and J usage is TRBJ1-5; the D gene is possibly TRBD1 (6 bases). In germline, CDR1 is LNHNV, CDR2 YYDKDF (reference sequence). Trimming took 1 base from V and 0 from J, leaving 16 bases between them. This CDR3 has 18 amino acids.

In nucleotides, the CDR3 is TGTGCCAGTAGTATCCCTGGTCGGCAGCCCCAGCATTTT. It translates to CASSIPGRQPQHF. V usage is TRBV19 and J usage is TRBJ1-5, with D unresolved. This CDR3 spans 13 amino acids. V shed 3 bases and J shed 7 bases, with 10 bases lying between them. Germline loops: CDR1 LNHDA, CDR2 SQIVND (reference sequence).